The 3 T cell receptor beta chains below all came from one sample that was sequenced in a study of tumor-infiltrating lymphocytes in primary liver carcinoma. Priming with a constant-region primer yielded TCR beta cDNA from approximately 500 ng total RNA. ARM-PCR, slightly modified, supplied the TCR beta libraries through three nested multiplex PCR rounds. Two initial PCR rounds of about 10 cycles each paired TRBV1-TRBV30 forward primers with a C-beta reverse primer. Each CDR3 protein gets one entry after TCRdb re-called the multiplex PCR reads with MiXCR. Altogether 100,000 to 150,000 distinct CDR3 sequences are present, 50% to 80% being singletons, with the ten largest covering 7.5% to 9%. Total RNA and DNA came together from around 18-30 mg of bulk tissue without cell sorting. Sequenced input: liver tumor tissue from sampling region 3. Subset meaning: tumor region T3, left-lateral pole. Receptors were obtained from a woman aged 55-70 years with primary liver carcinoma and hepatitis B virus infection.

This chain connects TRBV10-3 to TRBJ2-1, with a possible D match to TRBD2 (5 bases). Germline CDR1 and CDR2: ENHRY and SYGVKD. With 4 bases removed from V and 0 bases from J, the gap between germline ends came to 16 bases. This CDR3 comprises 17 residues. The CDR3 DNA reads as TGTGCCATCAGTGTGTCTGAGTGGGAGAGCTCCTACAATGAGCAGTTCTTC. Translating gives CAISVSEWESSYNEQFF.

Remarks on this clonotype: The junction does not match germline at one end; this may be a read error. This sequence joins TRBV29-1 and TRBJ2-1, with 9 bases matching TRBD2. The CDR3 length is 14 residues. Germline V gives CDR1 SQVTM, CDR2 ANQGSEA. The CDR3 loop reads CSVEGTSRHSEQFF. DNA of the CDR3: TGTAGCGTTGAAGGGACTAGCAGGCACAGTGAGCAGTTCTTC.

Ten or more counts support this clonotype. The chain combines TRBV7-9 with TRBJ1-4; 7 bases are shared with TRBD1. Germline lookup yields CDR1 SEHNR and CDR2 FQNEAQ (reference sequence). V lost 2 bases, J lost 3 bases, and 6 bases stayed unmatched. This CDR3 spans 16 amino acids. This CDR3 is CASSLSAGGANEKLFF. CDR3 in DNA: TGTGCCAGCAGCTTAAGCGCAGGGGGAGCTAATGAAAAACTGTTTTTT.